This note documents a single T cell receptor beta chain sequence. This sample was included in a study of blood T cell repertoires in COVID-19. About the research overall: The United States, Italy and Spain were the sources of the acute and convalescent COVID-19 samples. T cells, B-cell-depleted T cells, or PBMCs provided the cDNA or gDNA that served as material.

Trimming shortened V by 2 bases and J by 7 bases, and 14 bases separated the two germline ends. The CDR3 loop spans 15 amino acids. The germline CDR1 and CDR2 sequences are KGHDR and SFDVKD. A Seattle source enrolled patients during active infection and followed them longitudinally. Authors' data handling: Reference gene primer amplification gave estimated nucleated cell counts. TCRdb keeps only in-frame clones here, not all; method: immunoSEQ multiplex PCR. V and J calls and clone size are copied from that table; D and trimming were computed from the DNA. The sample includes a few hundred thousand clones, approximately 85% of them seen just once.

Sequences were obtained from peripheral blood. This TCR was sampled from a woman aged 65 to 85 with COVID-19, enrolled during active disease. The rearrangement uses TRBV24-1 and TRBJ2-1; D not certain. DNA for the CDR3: TGTGCCACCAGTGATTGGGTAGCCACTACTAATGAGCAGTTCTTC. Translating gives CATSDWVATTNEQFF.